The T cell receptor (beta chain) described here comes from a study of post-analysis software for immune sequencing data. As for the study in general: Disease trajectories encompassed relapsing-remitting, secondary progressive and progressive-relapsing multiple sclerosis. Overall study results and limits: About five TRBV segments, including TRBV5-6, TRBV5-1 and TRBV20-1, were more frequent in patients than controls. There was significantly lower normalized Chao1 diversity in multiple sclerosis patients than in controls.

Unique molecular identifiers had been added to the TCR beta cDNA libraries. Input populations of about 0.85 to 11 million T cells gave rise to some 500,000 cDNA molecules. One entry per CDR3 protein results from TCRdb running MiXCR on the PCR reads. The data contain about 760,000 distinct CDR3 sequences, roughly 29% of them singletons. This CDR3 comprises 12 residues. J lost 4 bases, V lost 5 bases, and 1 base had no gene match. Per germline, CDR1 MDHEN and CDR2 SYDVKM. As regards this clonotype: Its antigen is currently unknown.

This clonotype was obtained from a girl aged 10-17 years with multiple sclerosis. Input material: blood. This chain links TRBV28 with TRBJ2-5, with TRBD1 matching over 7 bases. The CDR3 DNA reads TGTGCCAGCAGTGACAGGGCAGAGACCCAGTACTTC. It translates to CASSDRAETQYF.